This TCR beta chain stems from a study of T cells in Graves' hyperthyroidism and ophthalmopathy. Whole-study results and caveats: In the blood, most expanded thyroid clonotypes above 0.001 appeared as well.

Regions amplified from RNA transcripts were the TCR beta CDR3 regions. The study used the HTBI primer set for a first-round RT-PCR of the TCR CDR3. TCRdb used MiXCR to reprocess the multiplex PCR reads, holding one entry per CDR3 protein. Of around 350,000 distinct CDR3 sequences in the sample, approximately 13% were seen once. Comments on this clonotype: Its antigen is not known.

The sequence was collected from a young woman with Graves' hyperthyroidism. Sequenced input: blood.

CDR3 loop: CASSLKEREWNYGYTF. CDR3 DNA: TGTGCCAGCAGCTTGAAGGAAAGGGAGTGGAACTATGGCTACACCTTC. V usage is TRBV5-6 and J usage is TRBJ1-2; D is uncertain. Per the germline V gene, CDR1 is SGHDT and CDR2 is YYEEEE. This CDR3 comprises 16 residues. Trimming shortened V by 1 base and J by 2 bases, and 15 bases separated the two germline ends.